Below are 16 T cell receptor beta chains sequenced from a single sample in a study of regulatory T cells in long-lasting Graves disease. CDR3-region Arm-PCR and iRepertoire HTBI primers produced the TCR beta libraries. TCRdb processed the multiplex PCR reads anew with MiXCR; each CDR3 protein has one entry. The repertoire holds 550,000 to 700,000 distinct CDR3 sequences, with about 15% as singletons. Time point noted: newly diagnosed GD, antithyroid drugs for less than 3 months. PBMC-derived RNA was used for the TCR library. The same data also went into a second study, on T cells in Graves' hyperthyroidism and ophthalmopathy.

Sequencing used peripheral blood mononuclear cells (PBMCs), obtained at new diagnosis, from a patient treated with antithyroid drugs. The receptors derive from a man aged 18 to 35 with Graves disease.

This clonotype was detected many times. V usage is TRBV7-2 and J usage is TRBJ2-1, with 7 bases that match TRBD2. J gave up 8 bases and V 4 bases, and 11 bases lay outside the gene matches. Germline V gene data show CDR1 as SGHTA and CDR2 as FQGNSA. This CDR3 has 15 residues. In DNA, the CDR3 is TGTGCCAGCAGCTCCCAGTGGGGGGGAGGGGATGAGCAGTTCTTC. This translates into CASSSQWGGGDEQFF.

The V call is TRBV5-1, the J call TRBJ2-3, with 8 bases that match TRBD1. J lost 2 bases, V lost 4 bases, and 21 bases had no gene match. The CDR3 totals 20 residues. Germline CDR1 is SGHRS and CDR2 is YFSETQ. This CDR3 reads CASSAGLESGGYRSTDTQYF. The CDR3, as DNA: TGCGCCAGCAGCGCGGGTCTGGAATCAGGGGGCTATAGATCCACAGATACGCAGTATTTT.

With respect to this clonotype: A single base separates this from a much larger clone, so it may be a read error. This chain links TRBV7-8 with TRBJ2-1; D gene unclear. CDR1 is SGHVS, CDR2 FQNEAQ, per germline. Trimming removed 7 bases at V and 0 bases at J, with 13 bases between. The CDR3 totals 15 residues. This CDR3 reads CASNLTASSYNEQFF. For the CDR3, the DNA is TGTGCCAGCAACCTAACAGCGAGCTCCTACAATGAGCAGTTCTTC.

This clonotype appeared many times. CDR3 region: CASSFAAGEQYF. As DNA, the CDR3 is TGTGCCAGCAGTTTCGCCGCGGGGGAGCAGTACTTC. The rearrangement links TRBV28 to TRBJ2-7; TRBD2 is a possible D gene (6 bases). CDR1 MDHEN and CDR2 SYDVKM come from the germline V gene. This CDR3 contains 12 residues. Trimming pared 3 bases from V and 7 bases from J, leaving 10 bases between.

The CDR3 spells CASSPGRHTEAFF. CDR3 bases: TGTGCCAGCAGTCCAGGGCGCCACACTGAAGCTTTCTTT. The J gene is TRBJ1-1, the V gene TRBV27; a possible D gene is TRBD1 (5 bases). The V end was cut by 5 bases, the J end by 3 bases, with 10 bases between. Germline-derived CDR1 and CDR2 are MNHEY and SMNVEV (reference sequence). CDR3 length equals 13 residues.

This clonotype has only a few counts. The genes are TRBV7-2 and TRBJ1-5; no definite D call. Germline loops: CDR1 SGHTA, CDR2 FQGNSA. This CDR3 comprises 13 residues. The ends were cut back, 3 bases at V and 5 bases at J, with 8 bases in the middle. CDR3 region: CASSFDGDQPQHF. CDR3 nucleotides: TGTGCCAGCAGCTTTGATGGGGATCAGCCCCAGCATTTT. The variable domain in full, completed from reference TRBV7-2 and TRBJ1-5, reads GAGVSQSPSNKVTEKGKDVELRCDPISGHTALYWYRQSLGQGLEFLIYFQGNSAPDKSGLPSDRFSAERTGGSVSTLTIQRTQQEDSAVYLCASSFDGDQPQHFGDGTRLSIL.

The chain combines TRBV7-9 with TRBJ1-3; D gene uncertain. The CDR3 is 15 amino acids. Germline V gives CDR1 SEHNR, CDR2 FQNEAQ (reference sequence). Trimming took off 5 bases at V and 4 bases at J, with 15 bases between the two ends. CDR3 sequence: CASSAGRSEGNTIYF. The CDR3 DNA reads TGTGCCAGCAGCGCCGGAAGGAGTGAGGGAAACACCATATATTTT.

This rearrangement joins TRBV4-1 to TRBJ1-1; D ambiguous. Germline values: CDR1 MGHRA, CDR2 YSYEKL. The CDR3 is made up of 16 amino acids. The germline V and J ends were trimmed by 1 base and 1 base, with 13 bases remaining between them. The CDR3: CASSQVQSQKNTEAFF. Written as DNA, the CDR3 is TGCGCCAGCAGCCAAGTCCAAAGTCAGAAGAACACTGAAGCTTTCTTT.

This clonotype occurred many times. The V call is TRBV11-2, the J call TRBJ2-1; 9 positions agree with TRBD2. J lost 6 bases, V lost 5 bases, and 14 bases had no gene match. This CDR3 spans 17 amino acids. CDR1 is SGHAT and CDR2 is FQNNGV in the germline V gene. The CDR3 loop is CASSPRTSVWRGNEQFF. CDR3 in DNA: TGTGCCAGCAGCCCGAGGACTAGCGTTTGGAGGGGCAATGAGCAGTTCTTC.

V is TRBV11-2 and J is TRBJ2-7; D gene ambiguous. The CDR3 sequence is 15 residues long. From germline, CDR1 is SGHAT and CDR2 FQNNGV. With 1 base removed from V and 3 bases from J, the gap between germline ends came to 13 bases. Here the CDR3 DNA reads TGTGCCAGCAGCTTAGGCACAACACCCGGCTACGAGCAGTACTTC. Amino acids: CASSLGTTPGYEQYF.

A word on this clonotype: A much larger clone lies a single base off, so this may be a read error. This chain uses TRBV7-2 with TRBJ2-1; D is ambiguous. Germline lookup yields CDR1 SGHTA and CDR2 FQGNSA. This CDR3 spans 16 amino acids. For the CDR3, the DNA is TGTGCCAGCAGCTTAGAGGCGTCTAGATCCTACAATGAGCGGTTCTTC. It translates to CASSLEASRSYNERFF.

The table lists this clonotype with a few counts. V is TRBV6-2 or TRBV6-3 and J is TRBJ1-4; a weak D match, TRBD1 (6 bases). This CDR3 has 16 residues. CDR1 is MNHEY and CDR2 is SVGEGT in the germline V gene. Trimming took off 5 bases at V and 0 bases at J, with 13 bases between the two ends. In DNA, the CDR3 is TGTGCCAGCAGTCCAGACTGGACAGCAACTAATGAAAAACTGTTTTTT. This encodes CASSPDWTATNEKLFF.

The sample holds a few counts of this clonotype. The chain links TRBV29-1 to TRBJ2-7, with 8 bases that match TRBD1. Germline V lookup: CDR1 SQVTM, CDR2 ANQGSEA. CDR3 length: 15 residues. V shed 0 bases and J 0 bases; nucleotides not matched to a gene: 4. The CDR3 loop reads CSVEDGDRSSYEQYF. Here the CDR3 DNA reads TGCAGCGTTGAAGATGGGGACAGGTCCTCCTACGAGCAGTACTTC.

In this sample, this clonotype turned up a few times. The CDR3 is CAISDGETQYF. CDR3 nucleotides: TGTGCCATCAGTGACGGCGAGACCCAGTACTTC. The chain joins TRBV10-3 to TRBJ2-5; D gene ambiguous. The CDR3 contains 11 residues. The V and J ends lost 3 bases and 5 bases respectively, with 4 bases between them. CDR1 is ENHRY, CDR2 SYGVKD, per germline.

The chain carries TRBV7-2 and TRBJ1-5, with 7 bases fitting TRBD1. The V gene's germline CDR1 is SGHTA and CDR2 FQGNSA. V lost 4 bases, J lost 5 bases, and 17 bases stayed unmatched. The CDR3 extends over 18 amino acids. CDR3 loop: CASSSQKGVTGKDQPQHF. The CDR3 nucleotides read TGTGCCAGCAGCTCCCAGAAGGGGGTGACAGGGAAGGATCAGCCCCAGCATTTT.

This clonotype was recorded a few times. The V gene is TRBV6-5, the J gene TRBJ2-2, with D tentatively TRBD2 (6 bases). The V end was cut by 4 bases, the J end by 1 base, with 10 bases between. The CDR3 is made up of 15 amino acids. Germline CDR1 and CDR2: MNHEY and SVGAGI. CDR3 bases: TGTGCCAGCAGTTTTGGGACTCTGAACACCGGGGAGCTGTTTTTT. This translates into CASSFGTLNTGELFF.